The present entry profiles one T cell receptor (beta chain) with its context. What it binds is unknown. PCR primers comprised 60 Vbeta and 13 Jbeta primers. Profiled with immunoSEQ multiplex PCR; TCRdb holds only in-frame clones, not every one. The table lists around 150,000 clones, roughly 72% of them singletons. Each of the donors was a healthy bone marrow donor. The sample comes from a study of cytomegalovirus exposure and HLA in healthy donors. Study conclusions and caveats: As was reported, the classifier diagnosed cytomegalovirus status with high specificity and sensitivity.

Germline V gene sequence: CDR1 SGHTA, CDR2 FQGNSA. The ends were cut back, 0 bases at V and 1 base at J, with 13 bases in the middle. The CDR3 is made up of 17 amino acids. The sample was PBMCs. This chain uses TRBV7-2 with TRBJ1-5; D is unresolved. The sequence was obtained from a man in his forties or fifties in good health and CMV-seropositive. The CDR3 protein is CASSLALGRESNQPQHF. Written as DNA, the CDR3 is TGTGCCAGCAGCTTAGCCCTAGGCCGGGAGAGCAATCAGCCCCAGCATTTT.